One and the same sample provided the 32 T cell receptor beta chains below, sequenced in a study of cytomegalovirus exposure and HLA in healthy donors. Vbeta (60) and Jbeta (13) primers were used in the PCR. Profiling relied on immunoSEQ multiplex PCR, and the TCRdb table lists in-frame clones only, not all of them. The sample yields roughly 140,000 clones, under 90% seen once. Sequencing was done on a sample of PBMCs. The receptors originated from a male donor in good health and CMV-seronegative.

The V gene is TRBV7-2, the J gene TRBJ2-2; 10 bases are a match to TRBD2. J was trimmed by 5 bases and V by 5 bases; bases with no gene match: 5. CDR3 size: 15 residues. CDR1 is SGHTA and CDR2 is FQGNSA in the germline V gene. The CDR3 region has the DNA TGTGCCAGCAGCCTGGGACTAGCGATTACCGGGGAGCTGTTTTTT. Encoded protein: CASSLGLAITGELFF. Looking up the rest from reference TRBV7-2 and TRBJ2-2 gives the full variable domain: GAGVSQSPSNKVTEKGKDVELRCDPISGHTALYWYRQSLGQGLEFLIYFQGNSAPDKSGLPSDRFSAERTGGSVSTLTIQRTQQEDSAVYLCASSLGLAITGELFFGEGSRLTVL.

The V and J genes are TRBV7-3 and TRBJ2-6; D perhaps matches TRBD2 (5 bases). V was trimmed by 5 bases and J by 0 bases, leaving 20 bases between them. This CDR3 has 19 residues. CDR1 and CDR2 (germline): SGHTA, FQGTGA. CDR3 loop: CASSRTPGISSSGANVLTF. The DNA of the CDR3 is TGTGCCAGCAGCCGAACTCCCGGGATATCCTCCTCTGGGGCCAACGTCCTGACTTTC. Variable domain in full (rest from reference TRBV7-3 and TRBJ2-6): GAGVSQTPSNKVTEKGKYVELRCDPISGHTALYWYRQSLGQGPEFLIYFQGTGAADDSGLPNDRFFAVRPEGSVSTLKIQRTERGDSAVYLCASSRTPGISSSGANVLTFGAGSRLTVL.

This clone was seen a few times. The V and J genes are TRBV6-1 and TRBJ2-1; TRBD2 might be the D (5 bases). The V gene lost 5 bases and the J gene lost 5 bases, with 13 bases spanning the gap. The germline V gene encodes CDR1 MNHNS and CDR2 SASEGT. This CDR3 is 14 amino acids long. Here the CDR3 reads CASSIPGSNNEQFF. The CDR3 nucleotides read TGTGCCAGCAGTATACCGGGGTCCAACAATGAGCAGTTCTTC.

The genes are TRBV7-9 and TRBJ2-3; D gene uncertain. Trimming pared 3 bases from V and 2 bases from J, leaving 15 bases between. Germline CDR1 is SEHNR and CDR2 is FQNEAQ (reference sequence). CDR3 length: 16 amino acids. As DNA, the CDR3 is TGTGCCAGCAGCTTGGGCAGGTTACTTCACACAGATACGCAGTATTTT. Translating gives CASSLGRLLHTDTQYF.

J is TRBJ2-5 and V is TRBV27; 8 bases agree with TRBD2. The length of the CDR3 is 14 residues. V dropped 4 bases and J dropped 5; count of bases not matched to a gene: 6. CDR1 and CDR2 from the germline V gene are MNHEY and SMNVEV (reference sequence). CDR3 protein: CASSWGGGGETQYF. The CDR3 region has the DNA TGTGCCAGCAGTTGGGGAGGCGGGGGGGAGACCCAGTACTTC.

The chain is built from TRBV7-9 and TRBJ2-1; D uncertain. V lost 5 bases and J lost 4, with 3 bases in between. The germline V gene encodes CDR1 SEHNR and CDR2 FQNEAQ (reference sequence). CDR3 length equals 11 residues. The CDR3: CASSPYNEQFF. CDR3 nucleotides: TGTGCCAGCAGCCCGTACAATGAGCAGTTCTTC.

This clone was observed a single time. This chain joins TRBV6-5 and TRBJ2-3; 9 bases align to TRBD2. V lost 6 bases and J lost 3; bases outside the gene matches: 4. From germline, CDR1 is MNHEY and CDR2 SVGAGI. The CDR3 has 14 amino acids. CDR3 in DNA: TGTGCCAGCAGAGGAGCGGGAGGTACAGATACGCAGTATTTT. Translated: CASRGAGGTDTQYF.

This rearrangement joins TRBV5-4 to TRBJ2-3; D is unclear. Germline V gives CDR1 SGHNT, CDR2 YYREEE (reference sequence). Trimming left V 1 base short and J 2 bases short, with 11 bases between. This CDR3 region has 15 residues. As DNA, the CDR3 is TGTGCCAGCAGCTTGTCTGCGAGCGCCACAGATACGCAGTATTTT. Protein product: CASSLSASATDTQYF.

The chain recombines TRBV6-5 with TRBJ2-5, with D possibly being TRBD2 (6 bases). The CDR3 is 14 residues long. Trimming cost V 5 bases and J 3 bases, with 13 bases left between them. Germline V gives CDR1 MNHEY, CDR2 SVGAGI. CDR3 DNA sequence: TGTGCCAGCAGTGAAGGCCCGGGAGAAGAGACCCAGTACTTC. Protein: CASSEGPGEETQYF.

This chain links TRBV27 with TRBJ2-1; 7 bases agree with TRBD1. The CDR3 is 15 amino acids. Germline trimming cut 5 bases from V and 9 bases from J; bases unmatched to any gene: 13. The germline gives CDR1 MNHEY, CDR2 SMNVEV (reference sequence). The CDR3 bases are TGTGCCAGCAGTATCCACAGGGGCCCCAGTGGTGAGCAGTTCTTC. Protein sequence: CASSIHRGPSGEQFF.

CDR3 in amino acids: CASSSPAASYGYTF. For the CDR3, the DNA is TGTGCCAGCAGCTCCCCCGCGGCTTCCTATGGCTACACCTTC. The chain couples TRBV9 to TRBJ1-2, with D hard to call. This CDR3 has 14 amino acids. The V gene lost 4 bases and the J gene lost 4 bases, with 14 bases spanning the gap. Germline V gene lookup returns CDR1 SGDLS and CDR2 YYNGEE.

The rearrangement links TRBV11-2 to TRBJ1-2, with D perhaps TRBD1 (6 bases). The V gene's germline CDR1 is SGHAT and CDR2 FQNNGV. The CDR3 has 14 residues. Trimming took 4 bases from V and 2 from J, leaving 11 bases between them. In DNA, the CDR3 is TGTGCCAGCAGCTCGTCACAGGGCAACTATGGCTACACCTTC. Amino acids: CASSSSQGNYGYTF.

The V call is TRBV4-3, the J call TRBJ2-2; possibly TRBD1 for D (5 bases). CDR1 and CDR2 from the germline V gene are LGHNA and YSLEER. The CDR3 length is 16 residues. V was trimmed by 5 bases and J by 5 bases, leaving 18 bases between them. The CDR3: CASSTRASGSTGELFF. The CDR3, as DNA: TGCGCCAGCAGCACCCGAGCCTCAGGGTCGACCGGGGAGCTGTTTTTT.

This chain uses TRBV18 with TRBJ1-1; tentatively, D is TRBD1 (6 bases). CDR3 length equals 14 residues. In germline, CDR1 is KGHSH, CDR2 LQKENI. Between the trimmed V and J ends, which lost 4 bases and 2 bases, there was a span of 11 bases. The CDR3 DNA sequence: TGTGCCAGCTCACGGGACACCGGAAACACTGAAGCTTTCTTT. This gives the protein CASSRDTGNTEAFF.

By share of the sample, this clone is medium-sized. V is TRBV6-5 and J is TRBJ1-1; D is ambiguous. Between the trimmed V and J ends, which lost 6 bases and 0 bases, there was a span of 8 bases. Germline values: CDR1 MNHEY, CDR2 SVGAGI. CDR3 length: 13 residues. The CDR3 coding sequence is TGTGCCAGCAGCATAGCAGTGAACACTGAAGCTTTCTTT. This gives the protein CASSIAVNTEAFF.

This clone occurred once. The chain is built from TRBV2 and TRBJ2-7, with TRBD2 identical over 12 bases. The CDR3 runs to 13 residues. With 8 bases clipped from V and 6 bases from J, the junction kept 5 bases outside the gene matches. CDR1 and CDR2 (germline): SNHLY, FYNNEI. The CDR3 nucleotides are TGTGCCAGCGTCGGGACTAGCGGGTCCGAGCAGTACTTC. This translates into CASVGTSGSEQYF. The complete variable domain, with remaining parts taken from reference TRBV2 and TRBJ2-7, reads EPEVTQTPSHQVTQMGQEVILRCVPISNHLYFYWYRQILGQKVEFLVSFYNNEISEKSEIFDDQFSVERPDGSNFTLKIRSTKLEDSAMYFCASVGTSGSEQYFGPGTRLTVT.

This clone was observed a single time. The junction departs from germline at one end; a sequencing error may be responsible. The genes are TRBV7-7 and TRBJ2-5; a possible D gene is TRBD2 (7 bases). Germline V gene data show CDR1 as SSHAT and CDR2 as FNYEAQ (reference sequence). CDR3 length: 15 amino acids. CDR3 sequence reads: CASSNRDTGGETQYF. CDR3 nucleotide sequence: TGTGCTAGCAGCAATCGGGACACCGGGGGGGAGACCCAGTACTTC.

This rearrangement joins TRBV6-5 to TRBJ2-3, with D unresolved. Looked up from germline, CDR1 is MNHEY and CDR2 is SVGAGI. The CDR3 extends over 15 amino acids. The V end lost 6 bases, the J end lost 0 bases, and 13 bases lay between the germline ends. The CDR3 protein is CASSPTIASTDTQYF. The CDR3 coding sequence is TGTGCCAGCAGCCCGACGATAGCTAGCACAGATACGCAGTATTTT.

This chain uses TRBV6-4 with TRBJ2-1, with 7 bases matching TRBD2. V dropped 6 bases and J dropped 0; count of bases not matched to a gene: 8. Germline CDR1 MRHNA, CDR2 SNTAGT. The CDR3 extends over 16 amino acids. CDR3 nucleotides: TGTGCCAGCAGCCGACTAGCCTTCAGCTCCTACAATGAGCAGTTCTTC. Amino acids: CASSRLAFSSYNEQFF.

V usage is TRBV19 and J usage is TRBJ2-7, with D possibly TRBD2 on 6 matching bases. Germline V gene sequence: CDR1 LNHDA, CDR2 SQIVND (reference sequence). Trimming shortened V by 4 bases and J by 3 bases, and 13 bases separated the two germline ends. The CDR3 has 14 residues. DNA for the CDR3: TGTGCCAGTAGTAACCTACGGAGGGACTACGAGCAGTACTTC. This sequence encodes CASSNLRRDYEQYF.

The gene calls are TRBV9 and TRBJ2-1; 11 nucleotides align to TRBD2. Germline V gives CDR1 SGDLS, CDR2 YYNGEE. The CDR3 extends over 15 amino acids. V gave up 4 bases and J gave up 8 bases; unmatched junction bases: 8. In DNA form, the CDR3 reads TGTGCCAGCAGCTTTTTAGCGGGAGGGCGGGATGAGCAGTTCTTC. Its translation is CASSFLAGGRDEQFF.

CDR3: CASSAGQGRETQYF. The CDR3 nucleotides are TGTGCCAGCAGCGCGGGACAGGGACGAGAGACCCAGTACTTC. The chain links TRBV7-8 to TRBJ2-5, with 9 bases that match TRBD1. The ends lost 5 bases at V and 4 bases at J; junction bases unmatched: 5. Germline assignment: CDR1 SGHVS and CDR2 FQNEAQ. The CDR3 is made up of 14 amino acids.

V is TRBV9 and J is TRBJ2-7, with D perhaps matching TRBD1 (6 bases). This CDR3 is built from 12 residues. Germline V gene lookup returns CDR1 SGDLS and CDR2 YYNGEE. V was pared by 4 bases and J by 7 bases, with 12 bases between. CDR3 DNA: TGTGCCAGCAGCACTTCGAGGGGGGAGCAGTACTTC. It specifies CASSTSRGEQYF.

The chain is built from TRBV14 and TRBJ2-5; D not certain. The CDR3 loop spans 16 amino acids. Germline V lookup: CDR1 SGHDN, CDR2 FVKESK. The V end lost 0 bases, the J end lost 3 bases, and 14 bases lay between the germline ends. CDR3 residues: CASSQEYELPKETQYF. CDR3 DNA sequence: TGTGCCAGCAGCCAAGAGTACGAGCTTCCAAAAGAGACCCAGTACTTC. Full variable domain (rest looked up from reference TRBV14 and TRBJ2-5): EAGVTQFPSHSVIEKGQTVTLRCDPISGHDNLYWYRRVMGKEIKFLLHFVKESKQDESGMPNNRFLAERTGGTYSTLKVQPAELEDSGVYFCASSQEYELPKETQYFGPGTRLLVL.

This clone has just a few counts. The CDR3 is CASRPAGGSVETQYF. CDR3 nucleotide sequence: TGTGCCAGTAGACCAGCGGGAGGGTCCGTAGAGACCCAGTACTTC. The rearrangement links TRBV19 to TRBJ2-5, with 10 nucleotides matching TRBD2. CDR3 length: 15 amino acids. V gave up 6 bases and J gave up 4 bases; unmatched junction bases: 8. CDR1 and CDR2 (germline): LNHDA, SQIVND (reference sequence). The full variable domain, completed using reference TRBV19 and TRBJ2-5, is DGGITQSPKYLFRKEGQNVTLSCEQNLNHDAMYWYRQDPGQGLRLIYYSQIVNDFQKGDIAEGYSVSREKKESFPLTVTSAQKNPTAFYLCASRPAGGSVETQYFGPGTRLLVL.

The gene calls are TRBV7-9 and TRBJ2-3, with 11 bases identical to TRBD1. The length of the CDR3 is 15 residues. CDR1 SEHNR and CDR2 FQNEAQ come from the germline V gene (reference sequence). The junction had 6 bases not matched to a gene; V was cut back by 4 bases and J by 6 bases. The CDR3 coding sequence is TGTGCCAGCAGCTCCCGGGACAGGGGGGAGGATACGCAGTATTTT. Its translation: CASSSRDRGEDTQYF.

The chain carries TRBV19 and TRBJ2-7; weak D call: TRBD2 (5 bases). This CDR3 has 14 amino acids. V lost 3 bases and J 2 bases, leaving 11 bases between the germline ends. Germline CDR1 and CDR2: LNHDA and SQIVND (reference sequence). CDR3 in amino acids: CASSIGGSTYEQYF. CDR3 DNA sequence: TGTGCCAGTAGTATCGGAGGCAGCACCTACGAGCAGTACTTC.

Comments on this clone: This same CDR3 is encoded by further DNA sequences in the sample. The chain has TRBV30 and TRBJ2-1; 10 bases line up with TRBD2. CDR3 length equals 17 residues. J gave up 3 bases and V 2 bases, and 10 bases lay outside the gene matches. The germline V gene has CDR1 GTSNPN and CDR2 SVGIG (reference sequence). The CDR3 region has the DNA TGTGCCTGGAGTTTCTTCAGATTAGCGGGAGGCTACAATGAGCAGTTCTTC. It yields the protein CAWSFFRLAGGYNEQFF.

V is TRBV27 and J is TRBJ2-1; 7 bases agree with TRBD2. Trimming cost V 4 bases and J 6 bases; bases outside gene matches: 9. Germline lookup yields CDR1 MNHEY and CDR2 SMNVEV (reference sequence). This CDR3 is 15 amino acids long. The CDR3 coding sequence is TGTGCCAGCAGTTCCCCCCGGACTAGACGCAATGAGCAGTTCTTC. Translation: CASSSPRTRRNEQFF.

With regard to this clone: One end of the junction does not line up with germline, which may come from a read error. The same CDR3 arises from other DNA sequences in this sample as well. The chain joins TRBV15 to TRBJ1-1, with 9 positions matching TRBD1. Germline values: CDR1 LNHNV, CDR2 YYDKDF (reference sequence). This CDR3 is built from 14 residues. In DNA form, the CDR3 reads TGTGCCACCAGTCCACAGGGGGCCTACACTGAAGCCTTCTTT. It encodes CATSPQGAYTEAFF.

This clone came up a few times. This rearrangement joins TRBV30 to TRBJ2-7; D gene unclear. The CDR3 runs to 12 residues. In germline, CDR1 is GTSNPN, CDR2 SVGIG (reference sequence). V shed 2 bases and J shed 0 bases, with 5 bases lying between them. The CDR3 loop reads CAWSWASYEQYF. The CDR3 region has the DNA TGTGCCTGGAGTTGGGCCTCCTACGAGCAGTACTTC.

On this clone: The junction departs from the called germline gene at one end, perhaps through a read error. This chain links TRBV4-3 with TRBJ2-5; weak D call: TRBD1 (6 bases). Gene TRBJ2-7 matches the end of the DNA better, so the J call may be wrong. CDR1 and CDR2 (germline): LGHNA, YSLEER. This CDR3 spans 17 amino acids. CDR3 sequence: CASSKESMGAIPYEQYF. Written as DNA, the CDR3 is TGCGCCAGCAGCAAAGAGAGTATGGGGGCCATCCCTTACGAGCAGTACTTC.